These 27 T cell receptor beta chains came from one sample sequenced in a study of early T cells in non-severe SARS-CoV-2 infection. TCRdb re-called the 5' RACE reads through MiXCR, storing one row per CDR3 protein. The table lists 100,000 to 120,000 distinct CDR3 sequences, around 10% of them singletons. The sample comprised whole blood. The receptor source for this set is an adult who was a healthcare worker with PCR-confirmed SARS-CoV-2 infection or an uninfected control (not recorded which).

This chain connects TRBV6-6 to TRBJ2-7; 16 bases match TRBD2. This CDR3 spans 17 amino acids. J lost 4 bases, V lost 1 base, and 4 bases had no gene match. Germline loops: CDR1 MNHNY, CDR2 SVGAGI (reference sequence). The CDR3 DNA reads as TGTGCCAGCAGTTACTATGGGACTAGCGGGGGGGATTACGAGCAGTACTTC. This encodes CASSYYGTSGGDYEQYF.

V and J are TRBV28 and TRBJ1-1; TRBD1 aligns across 9 bases. The CDR3 is 15 amino acids. V lost 3 bases and J lost 5; bases outside the gene matches: 7. The germline CDR1 and CDR2 sequences are MDHEN and SYDVKM. The CDR3: CASSFYRGRGTEAFF. In DNA, the CDR3 is TGTGCCAGCAGTTTTTACAGGGGGCGAGGGACTGAAGCTTTCTTT.

The sample holds a few counts of this clonotype. The chain combines TRBV29-1 with TRBJ2-1; 11 bases are shared with TRBD2. CDR1 and CDR2 from the germline V gene are SQVTM and ANQGSEA. V was pared by 7 bases and J by 3 bases, with 5 bases of the junction left unmatched. The CDR3 contains 14 residues. DNA for the CDR3: TGCAGCGGTACGGGACTAGCGGACTACAATGAGCAGTTCTTC. Its translation is CSGTGLADYNEQFF.

This chain uses TRBV10-3 with TRBJ2-7; TRBD1 agrees at 10 bases. Losses at the gene ends were 6 bases for V and 7 bases for J; bases not matched to a gene: 6. This CDR3 has 13 amino acids. Germline V gene lookup returns CDR1 ENHRY and CDR2 SYGVKD. CDR3 nucleotide sequence: TGTGCCATCAGGGAGGGACAGGGGCTTGAGCAGTACTTC. This encodes CAIREGQGLEQYF.

The V and J genes are TRBV7-9 and TRBJ1-4; D gene unclear. V was pared by 4 bases and J by 5 bases, with 11 bases between. Germline V CDR1 and CDR2: SEHNR, FQNEAQ (reference sequence). The CDR3 contains 14 residues. DNA for the CDR3: TGTGCCAGCAGCTCCTGGGAGGCGAATGAAAAACTGTTTTTT. It is translated as CASSSWEANEKLFF.

This clonotype was detected many times. The chain has TRBV11-2 and TRBJ1-6; D remains ambiguous. CDR3 size: 14 residues. Trimming cost V 2 bases and J 9 bases, with 11 bases left between them. CDR1 and CDR2 (germline): SGHAT, FQNNGV. The CDR3 region is CASSLLSRISPLHF. CDR3 sequence (DNA): TGTGCCAGCAGCTTACTCAGCCGAATTTCACCCCTCCACTTT.

This clonotype has ten or more counts. The chain joins TRBV24-1 to TRBJ2-1, with TRBD2 matching over 9 bases. Trimming removed 4 bases from V and 4 bases from J; junction bases left unmatched: 7. This CDR3 has 16 amino acids. Germline V gene sequence: CDR1 KGHDR, CDR2 SFDVKD. The CDR3 DNA sequence: TGTGCCACCAGTGACCCAAATAGCGGGAGATACAATGAGCAGTTCTTC. The encoded protein is CATSDPNSGRYNEQFF.

This clonotype was detected many times. This chain joins TRBV11-2 and TRBJ1-1; D perhaps matches TRBD1 (5 bases). With 5 bases removed from V and 8 bases from J, the gap between germline ends came to 15 bases. Germline V gene lookup returns CDR1 SGHAT and CDR2 FQNNGV. The length of the CDR3 is 13 residues. CDR3 sequence (DNA): TGTGCCAGCAGCCGTGCCGGACAAGACGAAGCTTTCTTT. Translation gives CASSRAGQDEAFF.

This clonotype was recorded at least ten times. The chain has TRBV7-8 and TRBJ2-1; D not certain. Trimming removed 3 bases from V and 1 base from J, with 13 bases in between. The germline CDR1 and CDR2 sequences are SGHVS and FQNEAQ. This CDR3 has 16 amino acids. CDR3 sequence reads: CASSLAAGGSYNEQFF. The CDR3 bases are TGTGCCAGCAGCTTGGCCGCCGGCGGATCCTACAATGAGCAGTTCTTC.

The chain combines TRBV14 with TRBJ1-1; D remains ambiguous. The CDR3 loop spans 16 amino acids. Trimming pared 2 bases from V and 2 bases from J, leaving 15 bases between. Germline values: CDR1 SGHDN, CDR2 FVKESK. As DNA, the CDR3 is TGTGCCAGCAGCCAAAGCTGGGGAAAGGGAAACACTGAAGCTTTCTTT. Encoded protein: CASSQSWGKGNTEAFF.

This chain connects TRBV4-2 to TRBJ1-4; unclear D gene. V was pared by 1 base and J by 5 bases, with 17 bases between. The germline V gene has CDR1 LGHNA and CDR2 YNFKEQ. This CDR3 region has 17 residues. The CDR3 DNA is TGTGCCAGCAGCCAAGCCCCGATTTCAAAGGTGAATGAAAAACTGTTTTTT. Translating it yields CASSQAPISKVNEKLFF.

J is TRBJ2-1 and V is TRBV10-3; the D is unclear. Germline V gives CDR1 ENHRY, CDR2 SYGVKD. This CDR3 is 12 amino acids long. V was shortened by 4 bases and J by 16 bases, with 17 bases between the two germline ends. CDR3 DNA sequence: TGTGCCATCAGTGTTGATGAGACCCTTAACTTCTTC. It is translated as CAISVDETLNFF.

This clonotype was observed a few times. The gene calls are TRBV27 and TRBJ2-7; no definite D call. Trimming pared 2 bases from V and 5 bases from J, leaving 10 bases between. CDR1 is MNHEY and CDR2 is SMNVEV in the germline V gene (reference sequence). This CDR3 spans 13 amino acids. CDR3 coding DNA: TGTGCCAGCAGTTTAGCGAGGCGCAACGAGCAGTACTTC. It specifies CASSLARRNEQYF.

At least ten counts were recorded for this clonotype. This chain connects TRBV12-3 or TRBV12-4 to TRBJ2-2, with D possibly being TRBD2 (5 bases). The CDR3 loop spans 15 amino acids. V dropped 1 base and J dropped 1 base, with 7 bases sitting between them. Written as DNA, the CDR3 is TGTGCCAGCAGTTTAGACGGGGTGAACACCGGGGAGCTGTTTTTT. Amino acid sequence: CASSLDGVNTGELFF.

The table lists this clonotype with many counts. This rearrangement joins TRBV19 to TRBJ2-1; 10 bases agree with TRBD2. Germline assignment: CDR1 LNHDA and CDR2 SQIVND (reference sequence). J was trimmed by 2 bases and V by 4 bases; bases with no gene match: 11. The CDR3 covers 18 residues. The CDR3 protein is CASSTLGVAGGTYNEQFF. In DNA form, the CDR3 reads TGTGCCAGTAGTACGCTTGGAGTAGCGGGGGGCACCTACAATGAGCAGTTCTTC.

CDR3 amino acids: CASGRGYIQYF. In nucleotides, the CDR3 is TGTGCCAGCGGGAGGGGATACATTCAGTACTTC. The rearrangement links TRBV25-1 to TRBJ2-4; 7 positions match TRBD2. The CDR3 totals 11 residues. V trimming: 8 bases; J trimming: 8 bases; junction bases outside the gene matches: 3. Germline values: CDR1 MGHDK, CDR2 SYGVNS.

This chain connects TRBV5-1 to TRBJ2-5; D unresolved. The germline V and J ends were trimmed by 4 bases and 1 base, with 11 bases remaining between them. There are 14 residues in the CDR3. Germline lookup yields CDR1 SGHRS and CDR2 YFSETQ. The CDR3 nucleotides are TGCGCCAGCAGCATCGGCCTAGTCCAAGAGACCCAGTACTTC. Encoded protein: CASSIGLVQETQYF.

This CDR3 reads CASSLLAGGAGELFF. The CDR3 nucleotides read TGTGCCAGCAGCTTGTTGGCGGGCGGCGCCGGGGAGCTGTTTTTT. The chain has TRBV5-6 and TRBJ2-2; TRBD2 might be the D (5 bases). CDR1 and CDR2 (germline): SGHDT, YYEEEE. The V end lost 1 base, the J end lost 6 bases, and 13 bases lay between the germline ends. The CDR3 has 15 amino acids.

The V and J genes are TRBV5-4 and TRBJ2-7, with a tentative D call TRBD2 (7 bases). CDR1 and CDR2 from the germline V gene are SGHNT and YYREEE (reference sequence). V was trimmed by 4 bases and J by 6 bases, leaving 20 bases between them. CDR3 length: 15 residues. The CDR3 nucleotides read TGTGCCAGCAGCAGAGAGAGGGGGGGCCGAAGCGAGCAGTACTTC. Its translation: CASSRERGGRSEQYF.

V and J are TRBV7-8 and TRBJ2-3; D unclear. Trimming took off 6 bases at V and 1 base at J, with 8 bases between the two ends. There are 13 residues in the CDR3. The germline gives CDR1 SGHVS, CDR2 FQNEAQ. The CDR3 protein is CASSTGRTDTQYF. The CDR3 DNA follows: TGTGCCAGCAGTACCGGCCGCACAGATACGCAGTATTTT.

This clonotype was recorded a few times. This chain connects TRBV27 to TRBJ1-5; the D is unclear. Trimming shortened V by 10 bases and J by 11 bases, and 12 bases separated the two germline ends. The CDR3 extends over 10 amino acids. The germline gives CDR1 MNHEY, CDR2 SMNVEV (reference sequence). CDR3 DNA sequence: TGTGCCACCCTCAGGAGGGCCCAGCATTTT. Translating it yields CATLRRAQHF.

This clonotype was counted ten times or more. The chain employs TRBV12-5 and TRBJ2-1; D is unresolved. Trimming cost V 3 bases and J 5 bases, with 5 bases left between them. In germline, CDR1 is LGHNT, CDR2 FRNRAP. The CDR3 is 12 amino acids. In DNA, the CDR3 is TGTGCTAGTGGTTTCGGAGACAATGAGCAGTTCTTC. The encoded protein is CASGFGDNEQFF.

The chain uses TRBV29-1 and TRBJ2-2; 7 nucleotides agree with TRBD1. The CDR3 extends over 13 amino acids. The J segment lost 5 bases and the V segment lost 4 bases, leaving 4 bases of the junction unmatched. Germline CDR1 SQVTM, CDR2 ANQGSEA. The CDR3 reads CSVVQGKTGELFF. The CDR3 coding sequence is TGCAGCGTTGTACAGGGGAAAACCGGGGAGCTGTTTTTT.

This clonotype has ten or more counts. The J gene is TRBJ1-2, the V gene TRBV11-2, with D unresolved. Trimming cost V 5 bases and J 2 bases, with 15 bases left between them. Germline-derived CDR1 and CDR2 are SGHAT and FQNNGV. This CDR3 region has 15 residues. The CDR3 nucleotides read TGTGCCAGCAGCCCGAGGACGGGAGGAAACTATGGCTACACCTTC. This sequence encodes CASSPRTGGNYGYTF.

This clonotype was recorded many times. The chain has TRBV11-2 and TRBJ2-2; TRBD2 agrees at 8 bases. The CDR3 runs to 18 residues. Germline trimming cut 6 bases from V and 3 bases from J; bases unmatched to any gene: 15. Looked up from germline, CDR1 is SGHAT and CDR2 is FQNNGV. The CDR3 region is CASRGAAGVGKDTGELFF. The CDR3 DNA reads as TGTGCCAGCAGGGGAGCAGCGGGAGTCGGGAAGGACACCGGGGAGCTGTTTTTT.

The CDR3 nucleotides are TGTGCCAGCAGCCTTGGAGGGACTAGCGGGAGGGGTGAGCAGTTCTTC. Its protein is CASSLGGTSGRGEQFF. The rearrangement links TRBV14 to TRBJ2-1; 16 nucleotides agree with TRBD2. This CDR3 spans 16 amino acids. V shed 4 bases, J shed 9 bases, and the junction held 6 bases outside the gene matches. Per the germline V gene, CDR1 is SGHDN and CDR2 is FVKESK.

The gene calls are TRBV12-3 or TRBV12-4 and TRBJ2-1; the match to TRBD2 covers 10 bases. Losses at the gene ends were 5 bases for V and 0 bases for J; bases not matched to a gene: 19. The CDR3 has 21 residues. CDR3 sequence: CASSPPSTTSGYLISYNEQFF. CDR3 DNA sequence: TGTGCCAGCAGTCCCCCTTCCACGACTAGCGGGTACCTGATCTCCTACAATGAGCAGTTCTTC.